These T cell receptor beta chains were read from a single sample in a study of blood T cells in healthy people across ages. Via MiXCR, TCRdb re-called the 5' RACE reads, giving one row per CDR3 protein. The table has more than 750,000 distinct CDR3 sequences, under 35% seen once. The same sample was also used in a study of T cells of mothers and their children.

The sample consisted of blood. The receptor set was obtained from a woman between 40 and 55 years old in good health. The CDR3 runs from the conserved cysteine through the conserved F or W. Each record gives: J gene, D gene, clone size, V gene, CDR3 length, CDR3 protein, CDR3 DNA. A D gene is named only where the DNA matches it firmly. Expanded clones are given a class, and other clones once, few, many or no size at all.

J gene: TRBJ2-2; D gene: TRBD2; clone size: -; V gene: TRBV28; CDR3 length: 17; CDR3 protein: CASRGTSGGRFTGELFF; CDR3 DNA: TGTGCCAGCAGGGGGACTAGCGGCGGGCGGTTTACCGGGGAGCTGTTTTTT
J gene: TRBJ2-3; D gene: TRBD2; clone size: few; V gene: TRBV7-2; CDR3 length: 14; CDR3 protein: CASSRTSGGDTQYF; CDR3 DNA: TGTGCCAGCAGCAGGACTAGCGGGGGAGATACGCAGTATTTT
J gene: TRBJ1-2; D gene: -; clone size: few; V gene: TRBV6-5; CDR3 length: 15; CDR3 protein: CASSYSPPANYGYTF; CDR3 DNA: TGTGCCAGCAGTTATAGCCCCCCAGCTAACTATGGCTACACCTTC
J gene: TRBJ1-1; D gene: -; clone size: -; V gene: TRBV29-1; CDR3 length: 14; CDR3 protein: CSAYEPGLNTEAFF; CDR3 DNA: TGCAGCGCATACGAACCGGGACTAAACACTGAAGCTTTCTTT
J gene: TRBJ1-2; D gene: -; clone size: -; V gene: TRBV12-3/TRBV12-4; CDR3 length: 14; CDR3 protein: CASSLLVSNYGYTF; CDR3 DNA: TGTGCCAGCAGTTTATTGGTCTCTAACTATGGCTACACCTTC
J gene: TRBJ2-1; D gene: -; clone size: few; V gene: TRBV24-1; CDR3 length: 15; CDR3 protein: CATSELPRPYNEQFF; CDR3 DNA: TGTGCCACCAGTGAACTCCCAAGGCCCTACAATGAGCAGTTCTTC
J gene: TRBJ1-1; D gene: -; clone size: -; V gene: TRBV12-3/TRBV12-4; CDR3 length: 13; CDR3 protein: CASSFVVDTEAFF; CDR3 DNA: TGTGCCAGCAGTTTTGTGGTTGACACTGAAGCTTTCTTT
J gene: TRBJ2-7; D gene: -; clone size: many; V gene: TRBV5-5; CDR3 length: 13; CDR3 protein: CASSLRVIYEQYF; CDR3 DNA: TGTGCCAGCAGCCTCCGGGTGATTTACGAGCAGTACTTC
J gene: TRBJ2-6; D gene: -; clone size: -; V gene: TRBV29-1; CDR3 length: 13; CDR3 protein: CSAGPSGANVLTF; CDR3 DNA: TGCAGCGCGGGACCCTCTGGGGCCAACGTCCTGACTTTC
J gene: TRBJ1-2; D gene: TRBD1; clone size: few; V gene: TRBV12-3/TRBV12-4; CDR3 length: 14; CDR3 protein: CASNQQGPRYGYTF; CDR3 DNA: TGTGCCAGCAATCAACAGGGGCCCCGCTATGGCTACACCTTC
J gene: TRBJ2-1; D gene: TRBD2; clone size: many; V gene: TRBV5-1; CDR3 length: 14; CDR3 protein: CASCRASGGSEQFF; CDR3 DNA: TGCGCCAGCTGTCGGGCTAGCGGGGGGTCTGAGCAGTTCTTC
J gene: TRBJ2-7; D gene: TRBD1; clone size: -; V gene: TRBV7-9; CDR3 length: 15; CDR3 protein: CASSVGDSGPYEQYF; CDR3 DNA: TGTGCCAGCAGCGTAGGGGACAGTGGCCCCTACGAGCAGTACTTC
J gene: TRBJ1-5; D gene: -; clone size: few; V gene: TRBV4-1; CDR3 length: 18; CDR3 protein: CASSQVFVIPERNQPQHF; CDR3 DNA: TGCGCCAGCAGCCAAGTTTTTGTAATTCCCGAGCGGAATCAGCCCCAGCATTTT
J gene: TRBJ2-7; D gene: TRBD2; clone size: many; V gene: TRBV7-2; CDR3 length: 16; CDR3 protein: CASSGVGTINSYEQYF; CDR3 DNA: TGTGCCAGCAGCGGGGTGGGGACTATCAACTCCTACGAGCAGTACTTC
J gene: TRBJ1-6; D gene: -; clone size: many; V gene: TRBV4-3; CDR3 length: 12; CDR3 protein: CASSQRNSPLHF; CDR3 DNA: TGCGCCAGCAGCCAAAGAAATTCACCCCTCCACTTT
J gene: TRBJ1-2; D gene: -; clone size: -; V gene: TRBV5-6; CDR3 length: 16; CDR3 protein: CASSFGMGRLGDGYTF; CDR3 DNA: TGTGCCAGCAGCTTTGGAATGGGACGCCTCGGAGATGGCTACACCTTC
J gene: TRBJ2-7; D gene: -; clone size: few; V gene: TRBV4-1; CDR3 length: 14; CDR3 protein: CASSQGEQLYEQYF; CDR3 DNA: TGCGCCAGCAGCCAAGGCGAACAACTGTACGAGCAGTACTTC
J gene: TRBJ2-7; D gene: -; clone size: -; V gene: TRBV28; CDR3 length: 12; CDR3 protein: CASTAGAYEQYF; CDR3 DNA: TGTGCTTCAACGGCAGGGGCCTACGAGCAGTACTTC
J gene: TRBJ1-5; D gene: -; clone size: few; V gene: TRBV4-1; CDR3 length: 14; CDR3 protein: CASSQEQRTQPQHF; CDR3 DNA: TGCGCCAGCAGCCAAGAACAGCGAACTCAGCCCCAGCATTTT
J gene: TRBJ2-5; D gene: TRBD2; clone size: -; V gene: TRBV7-9; CDR3 length: 16; CDR3 protein: CASSRLAGASQETQYF; CDR3 DNA: TGTGCCAGCAGCCGATTAGCGGGGGCCTCCCAAGAGACCCAGTACTTC
J gene: TRBJ1-2; D gene: TRBD1; clone size: many; V gene: TRBV7-2; CDR3 length: 15; CDR3 protein: CASSSLPGQGNGYTF; CDR3 DNA: TGTGCCAGCAGCTCATTACCGGGACAGGGTAATGGCTACACCTTC
J gene: TRBJ2-1; D gene: TRBD2; clone size: many; V gene: TRBV20-1; CDR3 length: 15; CDR3 protein: CSAVRTSGRNNEQFF; CDR3 DNA: TGCAGTGCTGTCCGGACTAGCGGGCGAAACAATGAGCAGTTCTTC
J gene: TRBJ2-3; D gene: -; clone size: -; V gene: TRBV10-3; CDR3 length: 16; CDR3 protein: CAISDRQGSSTDTQYF; CDR3 DNA: TGTGCCATCAGTGATCGGCAGGGCTCTAGCACAGATACGCAGTATTTT
J gene: TRBJ2-7; D gene: TRBD1; clone size: -; V gene: TRBV28; CDR3 length: 16; CDR3 protein: CASTSSGTGGNVEQYF; CDR3 DNA: TGTGCCAGCACCTCGTCCGGGACAGGGGGTAACGTCGAGCAGTACTTC
J gene: TRBJ2-7; D gene: -; clone size: many; V gene: TRBV4-1; CDR3 length: 16; CDR3 protein: CASSQGTDTSLYEQYF; CDR3 DNA: TGCGCCAGCAGCCAAGGGACCGACACTAGCCTCTACGAGCAGTACTTC
J gene: TRBJ2-5; D gene: TRBD2; clone size: many; V gene: TRBV29-1; CDR3 length: 16; CDR3 protein: CSVEVTSGGIQETQYF; CDR3 DNA: TGCAGCGTTGAAGTGACTAGCGGGGGGATCCAAGAGACCCAGTACTTC
J gene: TRBJ1-5; D gene: TRBD1; clone size: few; V gene: TRBV2; CDR3 length: 17; CDR3 protein: CASRTHGTGDGNQPQHF; CDR3 DNA: TGTGCCAGCAGGACCCACGGGACAGGGGACGGCAATCAGCCCCAGCATTTT
J gene: TRBJ2-7; D gene: -; clone size: -; V gene: TRBV5-1; CDR3 length: 15; CDR3 protein: CASSPAGTPTYEQYF; CDR3 DNA: TGCGCCAGCAGCCCAGCCGGGACTCCGACCTACGAGCAGTACTTC
J gene: TRBJ1-1; D gene: TRBD1; clone size: -; V gene: TRBV20-1; CDR3 length: 13; CDR3 protein: CSADRARNTEAFF; CDR3 DNA: TGCAGTGCTGACAGGGCTCGTAACACTGAAGCTTTCTTT
J gene: TRBJ1-5; D gene: -; clone size: -; V gene: TRBV5-6; CDR3 length: 17; CDR3 protein: CASSLYSAYRSNQPQHF; CDR3 DNA: TGTGCCAGCAGCTTGTATTCTGCTTACCGAAGCAATCAGCCCCAGCATTTT
J gene: TRBJ1-5; D gene: TRBD1; clone size: -; V gene: TRBV3-1; CDR3 length: 15; CDR3 protein: CASSQEQGNNQPQHF; CDR3 DNA: TGTGCCAGCAGCCAAGAACAGGGGAACAATCAGCCCCAGCATTTT
J gene: TRBJ1-5; D gene: -; clone size: -; V gene: TRBV20-1; CDR3 length: 14; CDR3 protein: CSAHIDSGNQPQHF; CDR3 DNA: TGCAGTGCCCATATCGACAGCGGCAATCAGCCCCAGCATTTT
J gene: TRBJ2-7; D gene: TRBD1; clone size: -; V gene: TRBV27; CDR3 length: 14; CDR3 protein: CASSKQGWYSEQYF; CDR3 DNA: TGTGCCAGCAGTAAACAGGGGTGGTATAGCGAGCAGTACTTC
J gene: TRBJ1-6; D gene: TRBD1; clone size: many; V gene: TRBV28; CDR3 length: 13; CDR3 protein: CAEAGGLNSPLHF; CDR3 DNA: TGTGCCGAGGCAGGGGGCCTTAATTCACCCCTCCACTTT
J gene: TRBJ2-1; D gene: -; clone size: many; V gene: TRBV9; CDR3 length: 16; CDR3 protein: CASSEEPRAPDNEQFF; CDR3 DNA: TGTGCCAGCAGCGAGGAACCTAGGGCCCCAGACAATGAGCAGTTCTTC